This entry lists 14 T cell receptor beta chains sequenced from one sample in a study of CD8 T cells in Susac syndrome. The authors reverse transcribed about 0.45 to 1 ug RNA with random hexamers. MiXCR, run by TCRdb on the immunoSEQ multiplex PCR reads, gives a single entry per CDR3 protein. There are about 190,000 distinct CDR3 sequences in the sample; 90% to 95% occur only once, and over 0.075% lies in the top ten. Material: CD4+ T cells from PBMCs. The receptor source for this set is a human donor with Susac syndrome.

J is TRBJ1-2 and V is TRBV12-3 or TRBV12-4, with 7 bases identical to TRBD1. This CDR3 spans 16 amino acids. V was pared by 5 bases and J by 3 bases, with 12 bases of the junction left unmatched. CDR3 residues: CASSPDRLTRDYGYTF. The CDR3 coding sequence is TGTGCCAGCAGTCCGGACAGGCTTACCAGGGACTATGGCTACACCTTC.

The chain uses TRBV5-1 and TRBJ2-4, with 11 bases fitting TRBD2. Trimming at V came to 4 bases and at J to 8 bases, leaving 5 bases not matched to a gene. The length of the CDR3 is 14 residues. Germline V gives CDR1 SGHRS, CDR2 YFSETQ. The CDR3 is CASSALAGEDIQYF. CDR3 nucleotides: TGCGCCAGCAGCGCACTAGCGGGGGAGGACATTCAGTACTTC.

The table lists this clonotype with a few counts. The J gene is TRBJ2-5, the V gene TRBV4-2; weak D call: TRBD2 (5 bases). The V end lost 2 bases, the J end lost 0 bases, and 10 bases lay between the germline ends. CDR3 length equals 15 residues. Germline-derived CDR1 and CDR2 are LGHNA and YNFKEQ. CDR3 protein: CASSQTAGNQETQYF. CDR3 bases: TGTGCCAGCAGCCAAACCGCCGGGAACCAAGAGACCCAGTACTTC.

This chain connects TRBV6-5 to TRBJ2-7; 8 nucleotides align to TRBD1. The CDR3 loop spans 15 amino acids. The ends lost 5 bases at V and 1 base at J; junction bases unmatched: 7. Germline assignment: CDR1 MNHEY and CDR2 SVGAGI. The chain's CDR3 is CASSTDRGVSYEQYF. CDR3 DNA sequence: TGTGCCAGCAGTACCGACAGGGGAGTGTCCTACGAGCAGTACTTC.

This rearrangement joins TRBV9 to TRBJ2-3, with D unclear. Germline V gene sequence: CDR1 SGDLS, CDR2 YYNGEE. Deletions cut 4 bases from V and 2 bases from J, with 11 bases between. This CDR3 has 14 amino acids. CDR3 sequence (DNA): TGTGCCAGCAGCTCCCGTTCTAACACAGATACGCAGTATTTT. It codes for CASSSRSNTDTQYF.

Only one count was recorded for this clonotype. The V and J genes are TRBV21-1 and TRBJ2-7; no check of the table's D call, TRBD1, against the DNA was made. TRBV21-1 is a documented pseudogene. CDR3 size: 16 residues. Here the CDR3 reads CASSKEGGLRSYEQYF. CDR3 DNA: TGTGCCAGCAGCAAAGAAGGGGGCCTTAGGTCCTACGAGCAGTACTTC.

CDR3 amino acids: CASSYSSGLREKLFF. The DNA of the CDR3 is TGTGCCAGCAGTTACTCGTCCGGTCTCCGGGAAAAACTGTTTTTT. This chain uses TRBV6-5 with TRBJ1-4; D not certain. Germline assignment: CDR1 MNHEY and CDR2 SVGAGI. Trimming left V 0 bases short and J 8 bases short, with 13 bases between. The CDR3 is 15 amino acids.

The chain joins TRBV4-1 to TRBJ2-5; 7 nucleotides align to TRBD1. Germline-derived CDR1 and CDR2 are MGHRA and YSYEKL. Trimming at V came to 1 base and at J to 4 bases, leaving 12 bases not matched to a gene. The CDR3 has 17 residues. The CDR3 coding sequence is TGCGCCAGCAGCCAAGTAAGGCAGGGGGTTTCTGCAGAGACCCAGTACTTC. Protein sequence: CASSQVRQGVSAETQYF.

V is TRBV3-1 and J is TRBJ2-7; TRBD2 aligns across 7 bases. J lost 4 bases, V lost 4 bases, and 7 bases had no gene match. Germline CDR1 LGHDT, CDR2 YNNKEL (reference sequence). The CDR3 has 14 residues. This CDR3 is CASSLGRTRYEQYF. The CDR3 bases are TGTGCCAGCAGCCTCGGACGGACTAGATACGAGCAGTACTTC.

The rearrangement uses TRBV6-6 and TRBJ2-7; no clear D gene. With 4 bases removed from V and 6 bases from J, the gap between germline ends came to 16 bases. The CDR3 loop spans 14 amino acids. In germline, CDR1 is MNHNY, CDR2 SVGAGI (reference sequence). CDR3 amino acids: CASSLSTYLFEQYF. In nucleotides, the CDR3 is TGTGCCAGCAGTTTATCAACCTACTTATTCGAGCAGTACTTC.

This chain joins TRBV19 and TRBJ1-2; possibly TRBD1 for D (6 bases). V lost 8 bases and J lost 3, with 13 bases in between. The germline CDR1 and CDR2 sequences are LNHDA and SQIVND (reference sequence). This CDR3 region has 13 residues. The CDR3 DNA is TGTGCCAGTTCCCACAGGGTGGACTATGGCTACACCTTC. Translation: CASSHRVDYGYTF. Supplemented by reference TRBV19 and TRBJ1-2, the full variable domain reads DGGITQSPKYLFRKEGQNVTLSCEQNLNHDAMYWYRQDPGQGLRLIYYSQIVNDFQKGDIAEGYSVSREKKESFPLTVTSAQKNPTAFYLCASSHRVDYGYTFGSGTRLTVV.

The chain links TRBV12-3 or TRBV12-4 to TRBJ1-5; TRBD1 is a possible D gene (5 bases). The CDR3 is 16 amino acids. Trimming shortened V by 5 bases and J by 4 bases, and 18 bases separated the two germline ends. The CDR3 spells CASSLSGTVLNQPQHF. In DNA form, the CDR3 reads TGTGCCAGCAGTCTTTCAGGGACCGTACTAAATCAGCCCCAGCATTTT.

The chain carries TRBV6-1 and TRBJ1-2; D gene unclear. Germline lookup yields CDR1 MNHNS and CDR2 SASEGT. The CDR3 runs to 14 residues. V lost 3 bases, J lost 2 bases, and 10 bases lay in between. In DNA form, the CDR3 reads TGTGCCAGCAGTGACAGAGTTACGAACTATGGCTACACCTTC. Protein product: CASSDRVTNYGYTF.

The chain joins TRBV19 to TRBJ2-3; D is perhaps TRBD2 (5 bases). CDR1 is LNHDA, CDR2 SQIVND, per germline (reference sequence). CDR3 length equals 11 residues. V gave up 10 bases and J gave up 5 bases, with 10 bases separating them. CDR3 sequence: CATQAGDTQYF. The CDR3 bases are TGTGCCACCCAGGCGGGAGATACGCAGTATTTT.